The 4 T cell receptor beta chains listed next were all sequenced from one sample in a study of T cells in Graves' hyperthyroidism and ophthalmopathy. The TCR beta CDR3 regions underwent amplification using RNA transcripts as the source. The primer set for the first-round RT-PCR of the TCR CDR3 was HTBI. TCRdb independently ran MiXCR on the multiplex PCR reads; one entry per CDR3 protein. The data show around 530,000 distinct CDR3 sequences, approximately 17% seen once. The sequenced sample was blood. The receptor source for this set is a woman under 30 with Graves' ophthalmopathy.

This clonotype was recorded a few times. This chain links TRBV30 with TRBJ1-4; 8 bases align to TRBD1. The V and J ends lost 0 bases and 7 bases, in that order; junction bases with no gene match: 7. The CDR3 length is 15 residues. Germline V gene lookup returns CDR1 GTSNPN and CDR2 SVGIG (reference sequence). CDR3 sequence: CAWSVGQGASEKLFF. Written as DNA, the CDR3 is TGTGCCTGGAGTGTAGGGCAGGGGGCAAGTGAAAAACTGTTTTTT.

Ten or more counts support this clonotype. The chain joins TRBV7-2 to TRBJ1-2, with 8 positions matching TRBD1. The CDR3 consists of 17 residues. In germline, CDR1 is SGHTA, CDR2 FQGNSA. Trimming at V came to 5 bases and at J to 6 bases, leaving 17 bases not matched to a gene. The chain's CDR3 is CASSPFSGQGRRDGYTF. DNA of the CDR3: TGTGCCAGCAGCCCCTTTTCCGGACAGGGACGGAGGGATGGCTACACCTTC.

CDR3: CASSPLSSSTRGGGTEAFF. The CDR3 DNA is TGTGCCAGCTCACCACTGTCATCTTCCACACGGGGGGGAGGCACTGAAGCTTTCTTT. V usage is TRBV18 and J usage is TRBJ1-1; D is perhaps TRBD1 (5 bases). V gave up 1 base and J gave up 4 bases, with 25 bases separating them. CDR1 is KGHSH, CDR2 LQKENI, per germline. This CDR3 has 19 residues.

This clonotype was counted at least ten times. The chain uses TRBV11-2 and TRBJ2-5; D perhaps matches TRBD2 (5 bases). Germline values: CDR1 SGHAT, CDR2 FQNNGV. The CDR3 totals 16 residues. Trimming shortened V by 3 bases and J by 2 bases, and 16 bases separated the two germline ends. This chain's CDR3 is CASSFGSSRSQETQYF. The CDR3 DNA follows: TGTGCCAGCAGCTTCGGGTCTAGCCGAAGTCAAGAGACCCAGTACTTC.